This T cell receptor beta chain comes out of a study of blood T cell repertoires in COVID-19. The CDR3 is 15 amino acids. The germline V and J ends were trimmed by 2 bases and 0 bases, with 8 bases remaining between them. The germline V gene encodes CDR1 MNHEY and CDR2 SMNVEV (reference sequence). How the authors handled the data: Amplification with reference gene primers provided the estimates of nucleated cell counts. Sequencing was performed with immunoSEQ multiplex PCR; in TCRdb, only in-frame clones are kept and a portion is missing. D and trimming come from the DNA, and the V and J calls and clone size come from that table. The sample gives about 120,000 clones, 90% of which show up once; roughly 2% is in the top ten.

The sequencing input was peripheral blood. This TCR derives from a human donor with active COVID-19. The donor label of this sample is uncertain. This sequence joins TRBV27 and TRBJ1-3; D gene ambiguous. The CDR3 DNA reads as TGTGCCAGCAGTTTAGGAGTGAGCTCTGGAAACACCATATATTTT. Protein product: CASSLGVSSGNTIYF.